These 4 T cell receptor beta chains originate from one sample sequenced in a study of cytotoxic CD8 clonotypes in ibrutinib-treated CLL. Data came from immunoSEQ multiplex PCR; TCRdb stores just in-frame clones and leaves some out. The sample includes about 300,000 clones, approximately 67% of them seen just once. The sequencing used PBMCs, collected after 36 months of ibrutinib treatment. The receptor source for this set is a human donor with chronic lymphocytic leukemia.

This clone has more than one count but fewer than ten. The chain combines TRBV5-4 with TRBJ1-1; possibly TRBD1 for D (5 bases). The CDR3 sequence is 15 residues long. Trimming left V 4 bases short and J 1 base short, with 14 bases between. Germline V gene lookup returns CDR1 SGHNT and CDR2 YYREEE (reference sequence). The CDR3 DNA is TGTGCCAGCAGCCGTGGAGGGGCAGCGAACACTGAAGCTTTCTTT. Its translation is CASSRGGAANTEAFF.

This clone was seen only a few times. The chain is built from TRBV2 and TRBJ1-5, with TRBD1 as a possible D gene (5 bases). V was cut by 9 bases and J by 4 bases, with 13 bases left in between. Germline V gene lookup returns CDR1 SNHLY and CDR2 FYNNEI. The CDR3 spans 13 residues. The CDR3, as DNA: TGTGCCAGTTACGGGGCGCGGAATCAGCCCCAGCATTTT. Translation: CASYGARNQPQHF.

This sequence joins TRBV18 and TRBJ2-2; the D gene is possibly TRBD1 (6 bases). The CDR3 extends over 16 amino acids. Germline CDR1 is KGHSH and CDR2 is LQKENI. V was pared by 0 bases and J by 0 bases, with 8 bases between. The CDR3 reads CASSPPDRSNTGELFF. As DNA, the CDR3 is TGTGCCAGCTCACCACCCGACAGGTCGAACACCGGGGAGCTGTTTTTT.

The chain is built from TRBV9 and TRBJ2-3; D might be TRBD1 (6 bases). Per germline, CDR1 SGDLS and CDR2 YYNGEE. Trimming left V 1 base short and J 5 bases short, with 14 bases between. The length of the CDR3 is 15 residues. The chain's CDR3 is CASSVLVTGQDTQYF. DNA of the CDR3: TGTGCCAGCAGCGTATTAGTGACAGGACAAGATACGCAGTATTTT.